This is a list of T cell receptor beta chains from one sample in a study of cytomegalovirus exposure and HLA in healthy donors. Sequenced by immunoSEQ multiplex PCR; TCRdb stores in-frame clones only, minus some. The table shows 190,000 or so clones, with around 81% occurring only once. Sequences were obtained from PBMCs. These receptors were collected from a young woman in good health and CMV-seropositive. Each CDR3 is given with its conserved first and last residue. D genes are given only for firm matches. The listing skips clone size in some rows; elsewhere it reads once, few, many or a size class.

v_call	clone_size	j_call	d_call	cdr3_nt	cdr3_aa
TRBV27	.	TRBJ2-3	TRBD2	TGTGCCAGCAGTTTGCCGGGGGGGCTGAGAGATACGCAGTATTTT	CASSLPGGLRDTQYF
TRBV15	.	TRBJ1-1	.	TGTGCCACCAGCAGAAGCAGGGGGAACACTGAAGCTTTCTTT	CATSRSRGNTEAFF
TRBV7-9	once	TRBJ2-7	TRBD2	TGTGCCATCGAGCGGGGGGAGTTTTACGAGCAGTACTTC	CAIERGEFYEQYF
TRBV19	.	TRBJ1-5	TRBD1	TGTGCCAGTAGTACATGGGGGACAGGGGGCAATCAGCCCCAGCATTTT	CASSTWGTGGNQPQHF
TRBV9	.	TRBJ1-1	.	TGTGCCAGCAGCATCGATACAGGGAGTACTGAAGCTTTCTTT	CASSIDTGSTEAFF
TRBV7-2	.	TRBJ2-1	TRBD2	TGTGCCAGCAGCTTAAGGGGGACTAGAGGGTACGATGAGCAGTTCTTC	CASSLRGTRGYDEQFF
TRBV6-1	.	TRBJ1-1	TRBD1	TGTGCCAGCAGTGACCCCGGGACAGGGGGCCTTCCGGGCACTGAAGCTTTCTTT	CASSDPGTGGLPGTEAFF
TRBV19	.	TRBJ1-1	.	TGTGCCAGTAGTATTAGCGCTGAAGCTTTCTTT	CASSISAEAFF
TRBV5-1	.	TRBJ2-2	TRBD2	TGCGCCAGCAGCAGACCTCTACCGGGGGGTACCGGGGAGCTGTTTTTT	CASSRPLPGGTGELFF
TRBV2	.	TRBJ1-2	.	TGTGCCAGCAGTGAAAGGGGATTATTAGGAACCTTC	CASSERGLLGTF
TRBV5-4	.	TRBJ2-3	TRBD2	TGTGCCACAAGCGGGGGGCGGCGGGTGGATACGCAGTATTTT	CATSGGRRVDTQYF
TRBV19	.	TRBJ2-7	TRBD2	TGTGCCAGTAGTCTATCGGGGGGACTCTCCTACGAGCAGTACTTC	CASSLSGGLSYEQYF
TRBV5-1	.	TRBJ2-2	.	TGCGCCAGCAGAGGGGGGGGCGCCGGGGAGCTGTTTTTT	CASRGGGAGELFF
TRBV5-1	once	TRBJ1-4	TRBD1	TGCGCCAGCAGCTTGGGACAGGGGAATGAAAAACTGTTTTTT	CASSLGQGNEKLFF
TRBV5-1	.	TRBJ1-1	TRBD1	TGCGCCAGCAGCTTAACAGGGGAAGGCACTGAAGCTTTCTTT	CASSLTGEGTEAFF
TRBV4-3	.	TRBJ2-7	.	TGCGCCAGCAGCTTCCAGGACAGCAGAAGAACCCCCTACGAGCAGTACTTC	CASSFQDSRRTPYEQYF
TRBV7-3	.	TRBJ2-2	.	TGTGCCAGCAGCTTACTTCCGACAGAATTAAACACCGGGGAGCTGTTTTTT	CASSLLPTELNTGELFF
TRBV7-8	.	TRBJ1-4	TRBD1	TGTGCCAGCAGCCGCGTCCTGACAGGGAGGAATGAAAAACTGTTTTTT	CASSRVLTGRNEKLFF
TRBV9	.	TRBJ2-1	.	TGTGCCAGCGGGGCTCTTGGCGGTAGCTCCTACAATGAGCAGTTCTTC	CASGALGGSSYNEQFF
TRBV5-8	.	TRBJ1-2	.	TGTGCCAGCAGCTTGTTGGGCCCTACCTATGGCTACACCTTC	CASSLLGPTYGYTF
TRBV7-9	many	TRBJ2-2	.	TGTGCCAGCAGCTTATTATCGCTACGGGGGATCGCGAACACCGGGGAGCTGTTTTTT	CASSLLSLRGIANTGELFF
TRBV6-5	.	TRBJ2-7	.	TGTGCCAGCACTAGGACTCCTGATTCGTACGAGCAGTACTTC	CASTRTPDSYEQYF
TRBV9	.	TRBJ1-1	.	TGTGCCAGCAGCTTAACAGGGCTAGGGACTGAAGCTTTCTTT	CASSLTGLGTEAFF
TRBV19	.	TRBJ1-6	TRBD1	TGTGCCAGTAGCATGGACAGGGGGAGGAATTCACCCCTCCACTTT	CASSMDRGRNSPLHF
TRBV7-9	.	TRBJ1-3	.	TGTGCCACAGGGCCCGATGGAAACACCATATATTTT	CATGPDGNTIYF
TRBV9	.	TRBJ1-1	.	TGTGCCAGCAGCGTAGGGGGAGAGACTGAAGCTTTCTTT	CASSVGGETEAFF
TRBV10-3	.	TRBJ1-2	TRBD1	TGTGCCATCAGTGCGGACAGGGGGCTGGATGGCTACACCTTC	CAISADRGLDGYTF
TRBV5-6	.	TRBJ1-1	.	TGTGCCAGCAGCATCGACACCCGAAACACTGAAGCTTTCTTT	CASSIDTRNTEAFF
TRBV6-1	.	TRBJ2-3	.	TGTGCCAGCAGTGAAGTTTGGCCTAGCACAGATACGCAGTATTTT	CASSEVWPSTDTQYF